The entry below gives a single T cell receptor beta chain sequence along with its context. Trimming removed 3 bases at V and 0 bases at J, with 15 bases between. Germline CDR1 and CDR2: SGHNT and YENEEA. The CDR3 extends over 17 amino acids. This entry comes from a study of blood T cell repertoires in COVID-19. At the level of the study: From the United States, Italy and Spain came samples of acute and convalescent COVID-19. T cells, B-cell-depleted T cells, or PBMCs provided the cDNA or gDNA that served as material.

Enrollees, about 18 to 89 years old, lived in roughly 24 US areas. Each recovered donor of Cohort 3 presented with two negative PCRs, clearance, or symptom resolution. Generated by immunoSEQ multiplex PCR, the TCRdb table keeps only in-frame clones and is missing some. The sample lists 300,000 to 400,000 clones, 90% occurring once. Sequencing was done on a sample of PBMCs or T cells enriched from blood (not recorded which). The chain joins TRBV11-3 to TRBJ2-1; D possibly corresponds to TRBD2 (5 bases). The receptor was isolated from a man in his fifties or sixties who had recovered from COVID-19. In DNA, the CDR3 is TGTGCCAGCAGCTTGGGTTCGAGTGCGGGCTCCTACAATGAGCAGTTCTTC. This gives the protein CASSLGSSAGSYNEQFF.